Listed below are T cell receptor beta chains from one sample, sequenced in a study of cytomegalovirus exposure and HLA in healthy donors. Method: immunoSEQ multiplex PCR; TCRdb's copy keeps in-frame clones and lacks some. The data hold 65,000 to 95,000 clones, with about 79% observed a single time. The sequenced sample was PBMCs. These receptors came from a male donor in good health and CMV-seropositive. CDR3s include the opening cysteine and the closing phenylalanine or tryptophan. The order of the fields is D gene, J gene, V gene, clone size, CDR3 DNA, CDR3 protein. A D gene is named only where the DNA matches it firmly. Only some rows state a clone size, as once, few, many or a class for expanded clones.

>TRBD1|TRBJ1-2|TRBV12-5|.
TGTGCTAGTGGTTTGGTCCTCGACAGGGGGTTAATCTATGGCTACACCTTC
CASGLVLDRGLIYGYTF
>.|TRBJ2-1|TRBV2|.
TGTGCCAGCAGTGCGAGGGACTGGCTCGGTGGTGAGCAGTTCTTC
CASSARDWLGGEQFF
>.|TRBJ2-1|TRBV30|.
TGTGCCTGGAGTGTCCGGGACACCGAGCAGTTCTTC
CAWSVRDTEQFF
>.|TRBJ1-1|TRBV9|few
TGTGCCAGCAGCGTAGAGCAGGGTGGGGACACTGAAGCTTTCTTT
CASSVEQGGDTEAFF
>TRBD2|TRBJ2-5|TRBV13|once
TGTGCCAGCAGCTTATCTTCTAGCGGAGAGACCCAGTACTTC
CASSLSSSGETQYF
>.|TRBJ2-1|TRBV5-1|once
TGCGCCAGCAGCCAGCGGCCGACCGGGACTTTCCTCGGTGAGCAGTTCTTC
CASSQRPTGTFLGEQFF
>.|TRBJ2-1|TRBV7-2|.
TGTGCCAGCAGCTTTGACAGTACTTACAATGAGCAGTTCTTC
CASSFDSTYNEQFF
>.|TRBJ1-5|TRBV6-5|few
TGTGCCAGCAGCCGCAACAGGGAAAGCAATCAGCCCCAGCATTTT
CASSRNRESNQPQHF
>TRBD1|TRBJ2-5|TRBV11-2|few
TGTGCCAGCAGCTTTGGGACAGGCTCCCGGGCCCAGTACTTC
CASSFGTGSRAQYF
>TRBD1|TRBJ1-6|TRBV10-2|.
TGCGCCAGCAGTGAGTCGGGACAGTCGAGCTCCTATAATTCACCCCTCCACTTT
CASSESGQSSSYNSPLHF
>.|TRBJ2-7|TRBV27|.
TGTGCCAGCAGTTTTGAGGCGGGGGAGCAGTACTTC
CASSFEAGEQYF
>.|TRBJ2-1|TRBV5-4|.
TGTGCCAGCAGCGTAGATCCCCAAGCCTTGCAGTTCTTC
CASSVDPQALQFF
>.|TRBJ2-7|TRBV6-5|few
TGTGCCAGCAGTTACTCAACGGGAGCTTACGAGCAGTACTTC
CASSYSTGAYEQYF
>.|TRBJ2-7|TRBV11-3|.
TGTGCCAGCAGCTCAGGACAGTCCTCCTACGAGCAGTACTTC
CASSSGQSSYEQYF
>.|TRBJ2-2|TRBV10-3|.
TGTGCCATCAGTGTGGGGCACGGGGAGCTGTTTTTT
CAISVGHGELFF
>.|TRBJ2-6|TRBV6-4|.
TGTGCCAGCAGTGAAGACAGCAGCTCTGGGGCCAACGTCCTGACTTTC
CASSEDSSSGANVLTF
>TRBD2|TRBJ2-3|TRBV5-4|.
TGTGCCAGCAGCCCCCGGGGAGCGGGGGGCTCAGATACGCAGTATTTT
CASSPRGAGGSDTQYF
>.|TRBJ2-1|TRBV28|.
TGTGCCAGCAGCCCGGACAGCCCGGGGAATGAGCAGTTCTTC
CASSPDSPGNEQFF
>.|TRBJ2-5|TRBV7-9|few
TGTGCCAGCAGCTTAGTACAGGAGCAAGAGACCCAGTACTTC
CASSLVQEQETQYF
>TRBD2|TRBJ2-7|TRBV7-6|.
TGTGCCAGCACCCCGGGGGGGGGTCAGGGCTACGAGCAGTACTTC
CASTPGGGQGYEQYF
>TRBD2|TRBJ2-7|TRBV5-6|few
TGTGCCAGCAGCTGGGGGCGGGGGGCCCCTCGGGACGAGCAGTACTTC
CASSWGRGAPRDEQYF
>TRBD2|TRBJ2-5|TRBV18|.
TGTGCCAGCTCAGGAGGACTAGCGGGTGGCACGGAGACCCAGTACTTC
CASSGGLAGGTETQYF
>TRBD1|TRBJ1-5|TRBV19|.
TGTGCCAGCAAGGACAGGGGAAATCAGCCCCAGCATTTT
CASKDRGNQPQHF
>TRBD1|TRBJ2-7|TRBV6-1|.
TGTGCCAGCAGTTTCCGGGACAGGAGCTCCTACGAGCAGTACTTC
CASSFRDRSSYEQYF
>.|TRBJ2-5|TRBV4-1|.
TGCGCCAGCAGCCAACAAGGGCTAGCTCAAGAGACCCAGTACTTC
CASSQQGLAQETQYF
>TRBD1|TRBJ2-1|TRBV30|.
TGTGCCTGGAGAAGACTTGCCTGGGACAGGGATATGGATGAGCAGTTCTTC
CAWRRLAWDRDMDEQFF
>.|TRBJ2-7|TRBV28|.
TGTGCCAGCAGTTTAACAGTAAACGAGCAGTACTTC
CASSLTVNEQYF
>TRBD1|TRBJ2-7|TRBV28|.
TGTGCCAGCAGTTCACCGGGACAGGGTATTAACGAGCAGTACTTC
CASSSPGQGINEQYF
>.|TRBJ2-7|TRBV6-5|few
TGTGCCAGCAGTTCGGGACTCGAGTACTACGAGCAGTACTTC
CASSSGLEYYEQYF
>.|TRBJ2-7|TRBV7-2|.
TGTGCCAGCAGCCCCTTTTCTTTGCGCGAGCAGTACTTC
CASSPFSLREQYF
>TRBD2|TRBJ2-5|TRBV5-4|.
TGTGCCAGCAGCGAGGGTAGCGGGGGTAAAGAGACCCAGTACTTC
CASSEGSGGKETQYF
>.|TRBJ1-1|TRBV29-1|.
TGCAGCGGGGGTGGGGGGGAAAGGCGCACTGAAGCTTTCTTT
CSGGGGERRTEAFF
>.|TRBJ2-7|TRBV2|once
TGTGCCAGCAGTGAACAGGGCCACTCCGGTCTCTACGAGCAGTACTTC
CASSEQGHSGLYEQYF
>TRBD2|TRBJ2-5|TRBV10-2|.
TGCGCCAGCAGTGACGCTAGCGGGCTTCAAGAGACCCAGTACTTC
CASSDASGLQETQYF
>TRBD1|TRBJ2-3|TRBV6-4|.
TGTGCCAGCAGTGAGGGGACAGGGGGCGCAGATACGCAGTATTTT
CASSEGTGGADTQYF
>.|TRBJ2-3|TRBV28|.
TGTGCCAGCAGTTTACCACTAGTCGGCACAGATACGCAGTATTTT
CASSLPLVGTDTQYF
>.|TRBJ1-5|TRBV6-5|.
TGTGCCAGCAGTAGGGGATGGAGCAATCAGCCCCAGCATTTT
CASSRGWSNQPQHF
>.|TRBJ1-4|TRBV18|.
TGTGCCAGCTCACCTACCAATCAGGAACTGTTTTTT
CASSPTNQELFF
>.|TRBJ2-1|TRBV10-3|.
TGTGCCATCAGTGCGGACCGCGGGGACAATGAGCAGTTCTTC
CAISADRGDNEQFF
>.|TRBJ2-7|TRBV6-5|.
TGTGCCAGCAGTTCGAACCCGGAGGTCTACGAGCAGTACTTC
CASSSNPEVYEQYF
>TRBD2|TRBJ2-1|TRBV13|.
TGTGCCAGCAGCCCCGGACTAGCGGGAGGCCAAGCAAGCTCCTACAATGAGCAGTTCTTC
CASSPGLAGGQASSYNEQFF
>TRBD1|TRBJ1-1|TRBV28|once
TGTGCCGGAACTGAGACAGGGGGCGATGAAGCTTTCTTT
CAGTETGGDEAFF
>TRBD1|TRBJ2-2|TRBV6-1|.
TGTGCCAGCAGGGACAGGGATGCCGGGGAGCTGTTTTTT
CASRDRDAGELFF
>.|TRBJ2-3|TRBV28|once
TGTGCCAGCAGTACCCCCGTTGGCGGAAATACGCAGTATTTT
CASSTPVGGNTQYF
>.|TRBJ2-1|TRBV11-2|.
TGTGCCAGCAGCTTAGATGTTACTACCTACAATGAGCAGTTCTTC
CASSLDVTTYNEQFF
>TRBD2|TRBJ2-3|TRBV10-3|.
TGTGCCATCAGAAGCGGGAGGTTTCTCACAGATACGCAGTATTTT
CAIRSGRFLTDTQYF
>.|TRBJ1-1|TRBV2|.
TGTGCCAGCATCAGGCCGGGATTGGTTACTGAAGCTTTCTTT
CASIRPGLVTEAFF
>.|TRBJ2-7|TRBV7-2|.
TGTGCCAGCAGCTTAGGCGGGACGGAAGCCTACGAGCAGTACTTC
CASSLGGTEAYEQYF
>.|TRBJ2-6|TRBV7-8|.
TGTGCCAGCAGCGTTTGGAGGGTCCGGTATGCCGGGGCCAACGTCCTGACTTTC
CASSVWRVRYAGANVLTF
>TRBD2|TRBJ2-7|TRBV11-3|.
TGTGCCAGCAGCTACCGGACTAGCGGTCCCTACGAGCAGTACTTC
CASSYRTSGPYEQYF
>TRBD2|TRBJ2-1|TRBV19|.
TGTGCCAGTAGTATGACTAGCGGGGGGGCATCTGAGCAGTTCTTC
CASSMTSGGASEQFF
>.|TRBJ2-3|TRBV7-6|.
TGTGCCAGCAGCTTAAATCCACAAGAAGATACGCAGTATTTT
CASSLNPQEDTQYF
>TRBD1|TRBJ2-7|TRBV6-5|few
TGTGCCAGCAGTTACTCGACAGGGACCTCCTACGAGCAGTACTTC
CASSYSTGTSYEQYF